This T cell receptor beta chain was captured in a study of T cell changes during pregnancy in multiple sclerosis. The table lists this clone with a few counts. Measured with immunoSEQ multiplex PCR; TCRdb has only the in-frame clones, and not every one. The sample has tens of thousands of clones, approximately 91% seen once. There are 16 residues in the CDR3. Germline-derived CDR1 and CDR2 are SEHNR and FQNEAQ (reference sequence). J lost 2 bases, V lost 5 bases, and 9 bases had no gene match. The clonotype was recovered from a female donor in good health, enrolled as a control in a pregnancy study. This specimen was CD4+ T cells from peripheral blood mononuclear cells, taken in the second trimester of pregnancy. The rearrangement uses TRBV7-9 and TRBJ2-3, with 8 nucleotides matching TRBD1. The CDR3 sequence is CASSPRTGLFTDTQYF. DNA for the CDR3: TGTGCCAGCAGCCCCCGGACAGGGCTATTCACAGATACGCAGTATTTT.